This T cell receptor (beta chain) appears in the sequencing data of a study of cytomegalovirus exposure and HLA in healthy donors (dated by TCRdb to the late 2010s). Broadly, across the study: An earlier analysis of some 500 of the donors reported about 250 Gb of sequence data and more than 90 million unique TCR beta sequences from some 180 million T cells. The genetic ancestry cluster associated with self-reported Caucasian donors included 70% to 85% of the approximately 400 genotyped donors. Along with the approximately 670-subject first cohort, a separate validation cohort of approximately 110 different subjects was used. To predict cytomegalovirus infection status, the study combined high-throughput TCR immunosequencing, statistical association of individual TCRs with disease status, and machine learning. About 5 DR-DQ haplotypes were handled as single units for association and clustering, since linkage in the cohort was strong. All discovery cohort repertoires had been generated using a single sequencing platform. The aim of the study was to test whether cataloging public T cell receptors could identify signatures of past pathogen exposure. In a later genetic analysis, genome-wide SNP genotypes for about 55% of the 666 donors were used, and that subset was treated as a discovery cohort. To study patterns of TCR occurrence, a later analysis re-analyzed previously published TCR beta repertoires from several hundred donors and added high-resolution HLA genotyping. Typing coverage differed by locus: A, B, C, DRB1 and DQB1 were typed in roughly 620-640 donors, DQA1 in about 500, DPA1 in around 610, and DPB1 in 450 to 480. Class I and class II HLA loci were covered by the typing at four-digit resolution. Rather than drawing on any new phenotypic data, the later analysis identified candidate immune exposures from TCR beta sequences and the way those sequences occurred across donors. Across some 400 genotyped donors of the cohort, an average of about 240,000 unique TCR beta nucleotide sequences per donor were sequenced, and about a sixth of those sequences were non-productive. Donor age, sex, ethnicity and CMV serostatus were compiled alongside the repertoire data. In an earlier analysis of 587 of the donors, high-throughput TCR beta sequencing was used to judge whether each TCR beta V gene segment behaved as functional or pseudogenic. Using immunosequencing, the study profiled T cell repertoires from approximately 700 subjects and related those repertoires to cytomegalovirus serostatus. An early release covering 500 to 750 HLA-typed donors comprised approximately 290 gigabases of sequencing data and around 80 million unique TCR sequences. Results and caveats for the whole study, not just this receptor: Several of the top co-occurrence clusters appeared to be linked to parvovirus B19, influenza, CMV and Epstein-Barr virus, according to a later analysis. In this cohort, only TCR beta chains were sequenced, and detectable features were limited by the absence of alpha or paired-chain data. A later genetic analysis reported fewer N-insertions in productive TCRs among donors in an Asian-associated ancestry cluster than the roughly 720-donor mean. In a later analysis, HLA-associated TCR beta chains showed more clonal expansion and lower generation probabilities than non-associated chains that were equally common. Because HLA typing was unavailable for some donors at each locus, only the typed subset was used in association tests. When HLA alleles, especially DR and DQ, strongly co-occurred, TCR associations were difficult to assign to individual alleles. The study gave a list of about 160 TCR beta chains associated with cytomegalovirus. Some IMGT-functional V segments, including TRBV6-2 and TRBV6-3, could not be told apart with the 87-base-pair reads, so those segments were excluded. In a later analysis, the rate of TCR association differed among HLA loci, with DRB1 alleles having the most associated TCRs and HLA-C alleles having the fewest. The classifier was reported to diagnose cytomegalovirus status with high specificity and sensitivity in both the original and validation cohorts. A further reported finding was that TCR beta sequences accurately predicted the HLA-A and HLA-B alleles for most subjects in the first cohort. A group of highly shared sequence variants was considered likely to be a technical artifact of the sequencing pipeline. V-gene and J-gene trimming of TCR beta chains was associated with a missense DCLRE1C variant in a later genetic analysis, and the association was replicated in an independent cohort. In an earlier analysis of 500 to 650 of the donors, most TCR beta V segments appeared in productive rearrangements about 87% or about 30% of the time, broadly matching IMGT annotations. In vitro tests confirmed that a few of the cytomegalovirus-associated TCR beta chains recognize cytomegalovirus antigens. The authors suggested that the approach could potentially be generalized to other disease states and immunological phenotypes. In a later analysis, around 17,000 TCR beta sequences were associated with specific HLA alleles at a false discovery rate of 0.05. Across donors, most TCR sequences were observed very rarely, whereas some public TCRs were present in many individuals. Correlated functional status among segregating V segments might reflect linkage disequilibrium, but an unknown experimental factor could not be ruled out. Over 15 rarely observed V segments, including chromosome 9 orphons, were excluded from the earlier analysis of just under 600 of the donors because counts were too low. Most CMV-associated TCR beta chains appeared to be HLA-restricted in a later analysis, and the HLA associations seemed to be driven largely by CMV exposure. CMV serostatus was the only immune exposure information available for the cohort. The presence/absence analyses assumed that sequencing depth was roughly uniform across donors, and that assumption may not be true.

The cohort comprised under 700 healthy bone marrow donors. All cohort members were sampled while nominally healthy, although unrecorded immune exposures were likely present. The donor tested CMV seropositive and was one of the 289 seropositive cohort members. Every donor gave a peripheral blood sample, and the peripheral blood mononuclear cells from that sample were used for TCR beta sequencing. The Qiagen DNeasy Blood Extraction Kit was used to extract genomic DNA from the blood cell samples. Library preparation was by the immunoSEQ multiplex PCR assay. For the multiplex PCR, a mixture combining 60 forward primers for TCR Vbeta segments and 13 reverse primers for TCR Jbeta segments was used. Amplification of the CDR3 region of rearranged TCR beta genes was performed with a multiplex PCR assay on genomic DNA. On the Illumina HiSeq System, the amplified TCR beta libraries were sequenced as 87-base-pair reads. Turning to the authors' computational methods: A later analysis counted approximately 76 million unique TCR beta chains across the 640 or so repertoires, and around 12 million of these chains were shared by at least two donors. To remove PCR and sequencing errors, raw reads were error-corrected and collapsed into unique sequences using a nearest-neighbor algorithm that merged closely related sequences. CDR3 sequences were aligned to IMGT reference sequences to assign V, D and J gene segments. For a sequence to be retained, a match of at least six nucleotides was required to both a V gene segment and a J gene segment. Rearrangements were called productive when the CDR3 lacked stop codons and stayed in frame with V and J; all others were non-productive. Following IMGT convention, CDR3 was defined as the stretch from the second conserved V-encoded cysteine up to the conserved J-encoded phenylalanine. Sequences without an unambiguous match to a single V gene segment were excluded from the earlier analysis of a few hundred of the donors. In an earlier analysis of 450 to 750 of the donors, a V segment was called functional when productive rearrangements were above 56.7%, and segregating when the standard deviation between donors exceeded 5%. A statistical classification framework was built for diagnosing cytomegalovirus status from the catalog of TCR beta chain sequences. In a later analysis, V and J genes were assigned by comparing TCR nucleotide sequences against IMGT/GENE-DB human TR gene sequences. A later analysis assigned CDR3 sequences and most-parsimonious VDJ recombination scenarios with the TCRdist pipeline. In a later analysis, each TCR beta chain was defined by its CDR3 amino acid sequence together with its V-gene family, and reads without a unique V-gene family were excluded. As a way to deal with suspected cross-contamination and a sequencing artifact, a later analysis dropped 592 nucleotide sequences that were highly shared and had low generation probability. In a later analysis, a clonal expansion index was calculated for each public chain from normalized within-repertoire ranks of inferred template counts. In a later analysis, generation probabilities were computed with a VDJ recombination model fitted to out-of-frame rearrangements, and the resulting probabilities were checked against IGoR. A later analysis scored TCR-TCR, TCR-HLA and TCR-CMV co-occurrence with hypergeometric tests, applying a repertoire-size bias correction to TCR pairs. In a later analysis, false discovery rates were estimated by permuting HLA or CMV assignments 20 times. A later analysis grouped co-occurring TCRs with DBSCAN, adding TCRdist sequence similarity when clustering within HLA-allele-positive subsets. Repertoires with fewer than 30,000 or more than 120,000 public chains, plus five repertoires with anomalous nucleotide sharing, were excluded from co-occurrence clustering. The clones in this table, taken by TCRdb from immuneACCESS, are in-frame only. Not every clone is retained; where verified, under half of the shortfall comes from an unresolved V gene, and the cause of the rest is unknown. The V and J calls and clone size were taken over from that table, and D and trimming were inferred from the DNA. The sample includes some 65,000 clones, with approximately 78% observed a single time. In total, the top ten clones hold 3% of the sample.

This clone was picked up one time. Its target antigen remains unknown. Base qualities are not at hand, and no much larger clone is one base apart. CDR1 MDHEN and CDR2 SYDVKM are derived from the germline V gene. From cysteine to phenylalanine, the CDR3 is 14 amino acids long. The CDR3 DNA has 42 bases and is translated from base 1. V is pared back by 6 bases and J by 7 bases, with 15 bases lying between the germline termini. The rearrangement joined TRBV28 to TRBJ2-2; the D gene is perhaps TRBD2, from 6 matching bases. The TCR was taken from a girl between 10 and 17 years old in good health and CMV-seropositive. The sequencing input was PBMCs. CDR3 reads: CASSTGRRGGELFF. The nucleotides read TGTGCCAGCAGCACGGGCCGGCGGGGCGGGGAGCTGTTTTTT.